What follows describes a single TCR beta chain. Its antigen is not known. The data were taken from a study of OX40 agonist ivuxolimab in advanced cancers. On the study more broadly: While on treatment, patients had intravenous ivuxolimab at 0.01 to 10 mg/kg every 2 weeks. Findings of the study overall: There were, on average, more expanded clones in CD8+ T cells than in CD4+. Blood T cells, both CD4+ and CD8+, expanded clonally by week 6 at 0.1 to 3.0 mg/kg.

The V gene's germline CDR1 is WSHSY and CDR2 SAAADI. Trimming removed 2 bases at V and 7 bases at J, with 6 bases between. The CDR3 contains 11 residues. Only in-frame clones appear in the TCRdb table, and some are missing; sequencing was by immunoSEQ multiplex PCR. Here the sample spans tens of thousands of clones, 86% being singletons. The sequencing here drew on CD4+ or CD8+ T cells sorted from blood, taken in a trial of the OX40 agonist ivuxolimab. This chain connects TRBV10-2 to TRBJ2-7; D not certain. This clonotype originated in an adult with an advanced solid tumor such as melanoma, head and neck, liver or kidney cancer. The CDR3 region has the DNA TGCGCCAGCAGTGAGGTTCGGGAGCAGTACTTC. Amino acid sequence: CASSEVREQYF.